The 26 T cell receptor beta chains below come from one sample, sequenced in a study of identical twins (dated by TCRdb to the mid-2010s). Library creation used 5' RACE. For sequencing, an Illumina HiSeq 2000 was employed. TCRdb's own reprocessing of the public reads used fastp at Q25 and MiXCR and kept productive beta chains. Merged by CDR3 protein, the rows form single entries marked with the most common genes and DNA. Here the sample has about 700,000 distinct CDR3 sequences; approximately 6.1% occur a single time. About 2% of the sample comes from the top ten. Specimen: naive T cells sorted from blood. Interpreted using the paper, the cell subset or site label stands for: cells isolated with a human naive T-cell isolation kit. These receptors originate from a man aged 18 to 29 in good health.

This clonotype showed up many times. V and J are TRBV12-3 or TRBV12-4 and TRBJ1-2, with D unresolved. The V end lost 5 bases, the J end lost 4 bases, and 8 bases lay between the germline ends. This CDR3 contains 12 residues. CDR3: CASSISPYGYTF. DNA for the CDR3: TGTGCCAGCAGTATTTCGCCCTATGGCTACACCTTC.

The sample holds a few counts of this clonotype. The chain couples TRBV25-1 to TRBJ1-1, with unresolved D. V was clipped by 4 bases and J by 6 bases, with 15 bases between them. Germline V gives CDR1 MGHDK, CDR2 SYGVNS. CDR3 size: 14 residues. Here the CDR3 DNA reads TGTGCCAGCAGTGCCTTTGATGGGTTTTCTGAAGCTTTCTTT. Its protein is CASSAFDGFSEAFF.

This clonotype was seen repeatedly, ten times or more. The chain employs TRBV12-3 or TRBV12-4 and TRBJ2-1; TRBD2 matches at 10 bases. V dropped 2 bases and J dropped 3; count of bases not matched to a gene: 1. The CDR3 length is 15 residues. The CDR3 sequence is CASSLLAGVYNEQFF. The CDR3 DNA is TGTGCCAGCAGTTTACTAGCGGGAGTCTACAATGAGCAGTTCTTC.

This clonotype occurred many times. The chain's CDR3 is CASSLGGVGYEQYF. As DNA, the CDR3 is TGTGCCAGCAGTTTAGGAGGAGTTGGGTACGAGCAGTACTTC. This sequence joins TRBV27 and TRBJ2-7, with a tentative D call TRBD2 (5 bases). Per germline, CDR1 MNHEY and CDR2 SMNVEV (reference sequence). V lost 2 bases, J lost 4 bases, and 12 bases lay in between. The CDR3 is 14 amino acids.

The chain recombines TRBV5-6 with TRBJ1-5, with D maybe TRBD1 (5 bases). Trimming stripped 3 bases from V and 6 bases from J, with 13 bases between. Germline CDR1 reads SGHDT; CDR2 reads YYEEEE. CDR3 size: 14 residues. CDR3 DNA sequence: TGTGCCAGCAGCTGGGGGACTGGGACTCAGCCCCAGCATTTT. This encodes CASSWGTGTQPQHF.

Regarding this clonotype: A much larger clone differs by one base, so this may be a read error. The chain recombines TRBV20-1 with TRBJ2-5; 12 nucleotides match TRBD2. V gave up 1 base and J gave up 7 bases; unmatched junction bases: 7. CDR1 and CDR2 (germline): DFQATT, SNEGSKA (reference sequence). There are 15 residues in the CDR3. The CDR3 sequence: CSARGGLAGPLTQYF. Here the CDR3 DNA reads TGCAGTGCTAGAGGGGGACTAGCGGGCCCTCTGACCCAGTACTTC.

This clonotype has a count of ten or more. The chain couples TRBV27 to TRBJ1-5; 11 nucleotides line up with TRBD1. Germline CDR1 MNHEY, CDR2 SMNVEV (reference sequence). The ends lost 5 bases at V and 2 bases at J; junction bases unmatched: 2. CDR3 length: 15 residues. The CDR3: CASSPGQGGNQPQHF. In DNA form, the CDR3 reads TGTGCCAGCAGTCCGGGACAGGGGGGCAATCAGCCCCAGCATTTT.

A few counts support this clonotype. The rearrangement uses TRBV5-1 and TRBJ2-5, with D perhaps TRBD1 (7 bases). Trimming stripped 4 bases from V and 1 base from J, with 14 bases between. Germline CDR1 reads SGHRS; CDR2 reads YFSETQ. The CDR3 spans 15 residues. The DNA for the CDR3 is TGCGCCAGCAGCCCCTTCAGGGGGGCCCAAGAGACCCAGTACTTC. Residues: CASSPFRGAQETQYF.

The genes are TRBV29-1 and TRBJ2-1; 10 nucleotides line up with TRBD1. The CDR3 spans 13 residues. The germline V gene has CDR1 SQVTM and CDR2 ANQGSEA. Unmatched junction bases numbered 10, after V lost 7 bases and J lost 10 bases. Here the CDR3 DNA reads TGCAGCGCCGGGACAGGGGCTCTCGGAGAGCAGTTCTTC. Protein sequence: CSAGTGALGEQFF.

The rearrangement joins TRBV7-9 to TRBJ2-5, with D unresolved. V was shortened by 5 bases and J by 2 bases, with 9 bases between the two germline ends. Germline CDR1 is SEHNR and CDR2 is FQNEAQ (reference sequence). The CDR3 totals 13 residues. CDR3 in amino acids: CASSPEKQETQYF. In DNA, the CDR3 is TGTGCCAGCAGCCCCGAGAAGCAAGAGACCCAGTACTTC.

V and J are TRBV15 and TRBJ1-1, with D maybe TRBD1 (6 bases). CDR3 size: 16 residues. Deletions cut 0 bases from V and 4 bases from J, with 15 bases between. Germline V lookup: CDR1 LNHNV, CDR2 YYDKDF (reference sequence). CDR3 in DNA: TGTGCCACCAGCAGAGATTTTGGGGGCAGGACCACTGAAGCTTTCTTT. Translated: CATSRDFGGRTTEAFF.

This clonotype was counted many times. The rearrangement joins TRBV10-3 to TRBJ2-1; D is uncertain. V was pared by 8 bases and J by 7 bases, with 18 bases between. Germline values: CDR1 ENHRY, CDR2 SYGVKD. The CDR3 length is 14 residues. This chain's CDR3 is CAISPGMGLNEQFF. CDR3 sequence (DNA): TGTGCCATCTCCCCTGGGATGGGTTTGAATGAGCAGTTCTTC.

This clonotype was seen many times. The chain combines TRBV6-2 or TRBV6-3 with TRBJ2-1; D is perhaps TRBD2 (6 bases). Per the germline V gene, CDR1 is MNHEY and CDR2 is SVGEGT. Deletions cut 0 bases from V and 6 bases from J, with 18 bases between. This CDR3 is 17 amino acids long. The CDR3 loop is CASSYSFWDLKANEQFF. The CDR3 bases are TGTGCCAGCAGTTACTCATTTTGGGACTTAAAGGCCAATGAGCAGTTCTTC.

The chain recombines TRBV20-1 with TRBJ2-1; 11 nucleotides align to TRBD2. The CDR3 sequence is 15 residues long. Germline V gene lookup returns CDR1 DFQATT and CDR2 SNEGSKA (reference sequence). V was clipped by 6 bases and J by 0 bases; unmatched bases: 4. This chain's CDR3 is CSAKTSGSSYNEQFF. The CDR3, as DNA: TGCAGTGCAAAAACTAGCGGGAGCTCCTACAATGAGCAGTTCTTC.

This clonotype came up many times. The CDR3 DNA reads TGCGCCAGCAGCTTGGTGGGGATATCCAACACTGAAGCTTTCTTT. Protein product: CASSLVGISNTEAFF. The chain has TRBV5-1 and TRBJ1-1; unclear D gene. Trimming removed 0 bases at V and 2 bases at J, with 11 bases between. Germline values: CDR1 SGHRS, CDR2 YFSETQ. The CDR3 is 15 residues long.

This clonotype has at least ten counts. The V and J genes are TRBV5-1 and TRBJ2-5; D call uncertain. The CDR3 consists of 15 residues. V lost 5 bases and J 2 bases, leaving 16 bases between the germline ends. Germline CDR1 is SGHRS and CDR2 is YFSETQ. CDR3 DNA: TGCGCCAGCAGTACCTTGGCAAATCAGCAAGAGACCCAGTACTTC. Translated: CASSTLANQQETQYF.

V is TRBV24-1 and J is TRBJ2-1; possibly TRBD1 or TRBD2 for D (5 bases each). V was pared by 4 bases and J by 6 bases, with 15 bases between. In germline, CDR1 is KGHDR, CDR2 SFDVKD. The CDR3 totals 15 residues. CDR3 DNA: TGTGCCACCAGTGAAGGGACGCACTTCCCCAATGAGCAGTTCTTC. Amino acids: CATSEGTHFPNEQFF.

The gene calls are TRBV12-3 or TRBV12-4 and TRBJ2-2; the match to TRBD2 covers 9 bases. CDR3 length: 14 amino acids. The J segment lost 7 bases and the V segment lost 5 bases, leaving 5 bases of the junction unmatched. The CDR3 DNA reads TGTGCCAGCAGTAGAGGACTAGCGTACGGGGAGCTGTTTTTT. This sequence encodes CASSRGLAYGELFF.

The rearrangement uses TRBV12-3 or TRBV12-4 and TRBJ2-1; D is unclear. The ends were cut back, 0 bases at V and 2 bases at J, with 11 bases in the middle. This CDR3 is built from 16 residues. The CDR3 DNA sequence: TGTGCCAGCAGTTTAGCGCCCACGATACCCTACAATGAGCAGTTCTTC. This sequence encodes CASSLAPTIPYNEQFF.

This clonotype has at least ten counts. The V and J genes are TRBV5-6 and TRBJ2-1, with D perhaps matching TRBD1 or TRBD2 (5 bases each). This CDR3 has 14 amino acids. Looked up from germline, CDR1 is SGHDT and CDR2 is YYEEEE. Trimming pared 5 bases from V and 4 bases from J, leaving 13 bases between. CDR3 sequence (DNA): TGTGCCAGCAGTCGGGGCTTACCTTACAATGAGCAGTTCTTC. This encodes CASSRGLPYNEQFF.

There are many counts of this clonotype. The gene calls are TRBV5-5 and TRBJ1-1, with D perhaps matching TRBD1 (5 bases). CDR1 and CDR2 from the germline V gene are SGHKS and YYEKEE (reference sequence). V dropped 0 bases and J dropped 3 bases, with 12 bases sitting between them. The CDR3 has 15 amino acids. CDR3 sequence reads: CASSLEQGGDTEAFF. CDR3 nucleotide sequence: TGTGCCAGCAGCTTGGAGCAGGGAGGGGACACTGAAGCTTTCTTT.

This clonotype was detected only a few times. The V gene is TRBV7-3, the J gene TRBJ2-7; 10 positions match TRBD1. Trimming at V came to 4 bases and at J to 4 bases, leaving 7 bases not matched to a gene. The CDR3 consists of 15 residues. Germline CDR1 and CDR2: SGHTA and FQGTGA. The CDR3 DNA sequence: TGTGCCAGCAGCTGGAGCGGGACAGGGGTGTACGAGCAGTACTTC. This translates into CASSWSGTGVYEQYF.

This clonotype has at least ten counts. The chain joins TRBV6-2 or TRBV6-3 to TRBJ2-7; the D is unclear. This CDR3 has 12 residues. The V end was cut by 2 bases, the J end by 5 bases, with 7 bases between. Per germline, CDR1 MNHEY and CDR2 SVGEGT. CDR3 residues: CASSYPSDEQYF. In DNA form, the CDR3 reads TGTGCCAGCAGTTACCCAAGCGACGAGCAGTACTTC.

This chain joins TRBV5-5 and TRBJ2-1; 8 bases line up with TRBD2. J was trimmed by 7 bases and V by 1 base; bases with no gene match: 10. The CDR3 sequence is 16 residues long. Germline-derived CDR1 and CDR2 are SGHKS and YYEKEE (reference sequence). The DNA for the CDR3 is TGTGCCAGCAGCTTGACCGGGACTAGTGTCGGGAATGAGCAGTTCTTC. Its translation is CASSLTGTSVGNEQFF.

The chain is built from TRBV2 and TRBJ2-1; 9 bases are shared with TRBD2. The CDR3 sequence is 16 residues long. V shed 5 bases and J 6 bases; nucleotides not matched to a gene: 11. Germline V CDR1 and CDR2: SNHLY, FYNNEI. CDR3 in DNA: TGTGCCAGCAGTCAAAATAGCGGGAGAACGGGCAATGAGCAGTTCTTC. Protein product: CASSQNSGRTGNEQFF.

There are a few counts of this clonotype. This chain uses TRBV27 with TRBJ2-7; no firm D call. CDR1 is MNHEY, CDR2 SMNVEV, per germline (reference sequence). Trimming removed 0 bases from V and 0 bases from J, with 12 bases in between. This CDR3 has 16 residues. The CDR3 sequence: CASSLSITDISYEQYF. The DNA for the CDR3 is TGTGCCAGCAGTTTATCGATCACCGACATCTCCTACGAGCAGTACTTC.